This T cell receptor (beta chain) was identified during a study of cytomegalovirus exposure and HLA in healthy donors. Study summary: Unique TCRs from HLA-typed donors, some 85 million of them, were held in an early data release. Study-level points and caveats: V- and J-gene trimming in TCR beta was tied to a missense DCLRE1C variant by an analysis performed later. A highly shared variant cluster was judged a likely technical artifact.

Primers for the PCR totalled 60 Vbeta and 13 Jbeta. The repertoire was sequenced with immunoSEQ multiplex PCR; TCRdb's copy has only in-frame clones and lacks some. Of about 200,000 clones listed, around 83% are singletons. V was cut by 7 bases and J by 7 bases, with 20 bases left in between. In germline, CDR1 is SGHAT, CDR2 FQNNGV. This CDR3 has 14 residues. Notes on this clone: As yet, its antigen is unknown.

V gene TRBV11-2 combines with J gene TRBJ2-7, with D possibly being TRBD1 (5 bases). The source is a man aged 35-49 years in good health and CMV-seropositive. Sequencing was performed on PBMCs. The CDR3: CASTKDQGLKEQYF. CDR3 coding DNA: TGTGCCAGCACCAAAGACCAGGGCTTGAAGGAGCAGTACTTC.